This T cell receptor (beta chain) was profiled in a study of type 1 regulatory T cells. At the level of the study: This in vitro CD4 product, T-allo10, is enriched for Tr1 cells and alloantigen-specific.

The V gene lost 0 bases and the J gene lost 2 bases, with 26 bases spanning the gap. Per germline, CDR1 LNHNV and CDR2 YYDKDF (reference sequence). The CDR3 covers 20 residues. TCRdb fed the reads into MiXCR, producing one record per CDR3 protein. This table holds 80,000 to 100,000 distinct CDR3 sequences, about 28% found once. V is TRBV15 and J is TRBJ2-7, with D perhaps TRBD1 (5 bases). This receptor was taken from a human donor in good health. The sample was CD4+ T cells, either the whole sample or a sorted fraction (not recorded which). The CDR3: CATSRDTFRWRQGVAYEQYF. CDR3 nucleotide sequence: TGTGCCACCAGCAGAGATACGTTTCGCTGGCGACAAGGGGTGGCCTACGAGCAGTACTTC.